The 30 T cell receptor beta chains below all came from one sample that was sequenced in a study of blood T cell repertoires in COVID-19 (TCRdb year 2020). Libraries came from the immunoSEQ multiplex PCR assay. What TCRdb holds here is the immuneACCESS table cut down to in-frame rearrangements. Part of the clones is not present; checked against another copy, under half of the missing clones reflect an unresolved V gene, and the others are unexplained. The table for this sample lists some 270,000 clones; 85% to 95% of them were counted only once. The ten largest clonotypes hold around 2.8% of the sample. The sequencing input was PBMCs or T cells enriched from blood (not recorded which). These receptors came from a middle-aged man who had been exposed to COVID-19.

The sample holds one count of this clone. The chain has TRBV28 and TRBJ1-2; D might be TRBD1 (6 bases). The germline V and J ends were trimmed by 3 bases and 8 bases, with 13 bases remaining between them. In germline, CDR1 is MDHEN, CDR2 SYDVKM. CDR3 length: 13 residues. The CDR3, as DNA: TGTGCCAGCAGTTTTTACGGACAGTACGGCTACACCTTC. It is translated as CASSFYGQYGYTF.

The chain links TRBV28 to TRBJ1-4; 7 bases are shared with TRBD1. Losses at the gene ends were 5 bases for V and 5 bases for J; bases not matched to a gene: 8. The CDR3 spans 15 residues. Germline V gene sequence: CDR1 MDHEN, CDR2 SYDVKM. CDR3 in amino acids: CASSGVGTENEKLFF. CDR3 DNA: TGTGCCAGCAGTGGAGTCGGGACAGAGAATGAAAAACTGTTTTTT.

The gene calls are TRBV5-4 and TRBJ1-2; 10 nucleotides match TRBD1. V lost 3 bases to trimming and J lost 8 bases; unmatched junction nucleotides: 7. Germline V gene data show CDR1 as SGHNT and CDR2 as YYREEE (reference sequence). The CDR3 has 14 residues. CDR3: CASSSLDRGRGYTF. For the CDR3, the DNA is TGTGCCAGCAGCTCCTTAGACAGGGGGCGAGGCTACACCTTC.

The chain combines TRBV4-1 with TRBJ1-2, with 9 bases lining up with TRBD1. With V trimmed by 1 base and J by 4 bases, 10 bases remained unmatched. Germline-derived CDR1 and CDR2 are MGHRA and YSYEKL. This CDR3 has 17 residues. The CDR3 sequence is CASSQGPRGQGAYGYTF. CDR3 DNA: TGCGCCAGCAGCCAAGGTCCGAGGGGACAGGGCGCCTATGGCTACACCTTC.

The chain couples TRBV21-1 to TRBJ1-5; no DNA check was done on the table's D call, TRBD1. TRBV21-1 counts as a pseudogene. CDR3 length: 15 amino acids. The CDR3 reads CASSKDRQGAQPQHF. CDR3 DNA: TGTGCCAGCAGCAAAGATCGGCAGGGGGCGCAGCCCCAGCATTTT.

The chain combines TRBV5-4 with TRBJ2-3; 9 bases fit TRBD1. With V trimmed by 4 bases and J by 2 bases, 5 bases remained unmatched. The V gene's germline CDR1 is SGHNT and CDR2 YYREEE (reference sequence). The CDR3 runs 15 residues. DNA of the CDR3: TGTGCCAGCAGCCCCGGACAGGGGTCCACAGATACGCAGTATTTT. It translates to CASSPGQGSTDTQYF. The full variable domain, its missing parts supplied by reference TRBV5-4 and TRBJ2-3, is ETGVTQSPTHLIKTRGQQVTLRCSSQSGHNTVSWYQQALGQGPQFIFQYYREEENGRGNFPPRFSGLQFPNYSSELNVNALELDDSALYLCASSPGQGSTDTQYFGPGTRLTVL.

The J gene is TRBJ2-7, the V gene TRBV7-9; D unresolved. V was clipped by 3 bases and J by 6 bases, with 12 bases between them. The germline V gene encodes CDR1 SEHNR and CDR2 FQNEAQ (reference sequence). The CDR3 length is 13 residues. The CDR3 here is CASSLAAFGEQYF. The DNA of the CDR3 is TGTGCCAGCAGCTTGGCCGCCTTTGGCGAGCAGTACTTC. Variable domain in full (rest from reference TRBV7-9 and TRBJ2-7): DTGVSQNPRHKITKRGQNVTFRCDPISEHNRLYWYRQTLGQGPEFLTYFQNEAQLEKSRLLSDRFSAERPKGSFSTLEIQRTEQGDSAMYLCASSLAAFGEQYFGPGTRLTVT.

The rearrangement links TRBV27 to TRBJ1-1; D perhaps matches TRBD1 (6 bases). The CDR3 has 15 residues. CDR1 and CDR2 (germline): MNHEY, SMNVEV (reference sequence). V lost 5 bases and J lost 0, with 13 bases in between. This chain's CDR3 is CASSRYRAMNTEAFF. The CDR3 bases are TGTGCCAGCAGTAGATACAGGGCCATGAACACTGAAGCTTTCTTT.

V and J are TRBV18 and TRBJ2-3; D possibly corresponds to TRBD2 (5 bases). V lost 9 bases and J 0 bases, leaving 13 bases between the germline ends. The length of the CDR3 is 14 residues. Germline lookup yields CDR1 KGHSH and CDR2 LQKENI. Here the CDR3 reads CASQPSGSTDTQYF. The CDR3 DNA follows: TGTGCCAGTCAACCCAGCGGTAGCACAGATACGCAGTATTTT. Together with reference TRBV18 and TRBJ2-3, the CDR3 gives the full variable domain: NAGVMQNPRHLVRRRGQEARLRCSPMKGHSHVYWYRQLPEEGLKFMVYLQKENIIDESGMPKERFSAEFPKEGPSILRIQQVVRGDSAAYFCASQPSGSTDTQYFGPGTRLTVL.

The V and J genes are TRBV5-4 and TRBJ2-2; 14 bases agree with TRBD2. V lost 0 bases and J lost 6; bases outside the gene matches: 1. The length of the CDR3 is 16 residues. Germline assignment: CDR1 SGHNT and CDR2 YYREEE (reference sequence). CDR3 protein: CASSLGGLAGAGELFF. The CDR3 coding sequence is TGTGCCAGCAGCTTGGGGGGACTAGCGGGAGCCGGGGAGCTGTTTTTT.

This sequence joins TRBV28 and TRBJ2-7, with TRBD1 matching 8 bases. CDR1 is MDHEN and CDR2 is SYDVKM in the germline V gene. J gave up 2 bases and V 7 bases, and 16 bases lay outside the gene matches. The CDR3 has 17 amino acids. Written as DNA, the CDR3 is TGTGCCAGCACCGAAAACCGATGGGACAGGACTACCTACGAGCAGTACTTC. Protein product: CASTENRWDRTTYEQYF. The full variable domain, rest sourced from reference TRBV28 and TRBJ2-7, is DVKVTQSSRYLVKRTGEKVFLECVQDMDHENMFWYRQDPGLGLRLIYFSYDVKMKEKGDIPEGYSVSREKKERFSLILESASTNQTSMYLCASTENRWDRTTYEQYFGPGTRLTVT.

The rearrangement uses TRBV10-3 and TRBJ1-2; 7 positions agree with TRBD1. Germline V lookup: CDR1 ENHRY, CDR2 SYGVKD. V shed 3 bases, J shed 9 bases, and the junction held 13 bases outside the gene matches. The CDR3 consists of 15 residues. CDR3: CAISDSTSETGRYTF. The CDR3 DNA follows: TGTGCCATCAGTGATTCCACCTCCGAGACAGGGCGCTACACCTTC.

This chain links TRBV9 with TRBJ1-3; the match to TRBD1 covers 10 bases. CDR1 and CDR2 from the germline V gene are SGDLS and YYNGEE. CDR3 length: 15 residues. V lost 0 bases, J lost 7 bases, and 4 bases stayed unmatched. The CDR3 sequence: CASSVVGTGVNTIYF. CDR3 in DNA: TGTGCCAGCAGCGTAGTTGGGACAGGGGTGAACACCATATATTTT. Full variable domain (missing parts from reference TRBV9 and TRBJ1-3): DSGVTQTPKHLITATGQRVTLRCSPRSGDLSVYWYQQSLDQGLQFLIQYYNGEERAKGNILERFSAQQFPDLHSELNLSSLELGDSALYFCASSVVGTGVNTIYFGEGSWLTVV.

About this clone itself: Different DNA sequences within this sample yield the same CDR3. The chain employs TRBV19 and TRBJ2-7; 7 nucleotides line up with TRBD2. CDR3 length: 14 amino acids. Per germline, CDR1 LNHDA and CDR2 SQIVND (reference sequence). J lost 0 bases, V lost 4 bases, and 3 bases had no gene match. The CDR3 loop is CASSRGGSSYEQYF. CDR3 bases: TGTGCCAGTAGTAGAGGCGGGAGCTCCTACGAGCAGTACTTC.

For the CDR3, the DNA is TGTGCCAGCGGACGGGACATAGGGAACACTGAAGCTTTCTTT. Its protein product is CASGRDIGNTEAFF. The chain employs TRBV7-9 and TRBJ1-1, with D tentatively TRBD1 (6 bases). CDR1 is SEHNR, CDR2 FQNEAQ, per germline (reference sequence). Trimming shortened V by 8 bases and J by 1 base, and 14 bases separated the two germline ends. The length of the CDR3 is 14 residues.

The chain's CDR3 is CAISDRQNTEAFF. CDR3 nucleotide sequence: TGTGCCATCAGTGACAGGCAGAACACTGAAGCTTTCTTT. This chain joins TRBV10-3 and TRBJ1-1; D call uncertain. The CDR3 loop spans 13 amino acids. Deletions cut 3 bases from V and 1 base from J, with 6 bases between. Germline CDR1 and CDR2: ENHRY and SYGVKD.

The chain has TRBV7-9 and TRBJ2-2, with TRBD1 matching over 8 bases. The CDR3 covers 17 residues. V lost 1 base to trimming and J lost 3 bases; unmatched junction nucleotides: 7. Looked up from germline, CDR1 is SEHNR and CDR2 is FQNEAQ (reference sequence). The CDR3 DNA follows: TGTGCCAGCAGCTTAGTCGGACAGGGTTATTACACCGGGGAGCTGTTTTTT. Translation gives CASSLVGQGYYTGELFF.

Remarks on this clone: The same CDR3 also results from other DNA sequences found in this sample. J is TRBJ2-5 and V is TRBV9; 10 bases agree with TRBD2. The CDR3 has 14 residues. Germline V gives CDR1 SGDLS, CDR2 YYNGEE. V shed 4 bases, J shed 1 base, and the junction held 1 base outside the gene matches. CDR3 sequence (DNA): TGTGCCAGCAGCTCTAGCGGGGGCCAAGAGACCCAGTACTTC. Protein product: CASSSSGGQETQYF.

The chain links TRBV28 to TRBJ1-1, with 7 nucleotides matching TRBD1. Germline CDR1 and CDR2: MDHEN and SYDVKM. With V trimmed by 3 bases and J by 5 bases, 12 bases remained unmatched. The CDR3 consists of 16 residues. Here the CDR3 reads CASSLAGAGGSTEAFF. As DNA, the CDR3 is TGTGCCAGCAGTTTGGCAGGGGCAGGGGGTAGTACTGAAGCTTTCTTT.

The chain links TRBV7-6 to TRBJ1-5; 8 positions match TRBD1. Germline CDR1 and CDR2: SGHVS and FNYEAQ. The length of the CDR3 is 13 residues. Unmatched junction bases numbered 2, after V lost 5 bases and J lost 5 bases. This CDR3 reads CASSLQGDQPQHF. Here the CDR3 DNA reads TGTGCCAGCAGCCTACAGGGGGATCAGCCCCAGCATTTT.

The chain is built from TRBV14 and TRBJ2-5; D possibly corresponds to TRBD1 (5 bases). Germline CDR1 is SGHDN and CDR2 is FVKESK. V shed 1 base and J shed 7 bases, with 16 bases lying between them. This CDR3 comprises 15 residues. DNA for the CDR3: TGTGCCAGCAGCCAAGGACTTGACAGAGCCTTGACCCAGTACTTC. Protein: CASSQGLDRALTQYF.

This clone has more than one count but fewer than ten. The same CDR3 also results from other DNA sequences found in this sample. The chain carries TRBV6-5 and TRBJ1-2; D may be TRBD1 (6 bases). CDR1 MNHEY and CDR2 SVGAGI come from the germline V gene. With 0 bases removed from V and 8 bases from J, the gap between germline ends came to 7 bases. The CDR3 runs 12 residues. The CDR3 DNA is TGTGCCAGCAGTTACTCTGGGGGCGGCTACACCTTC. Residues: CASSYSGGGYTF.

The chain uses TRBV28 and TRBJ2-7; a possible D gene is TRBD1 (6 bases). Germline CDR1 is MDHEN and CDR2 is SYDVKM. The V gene lost 6 bases and the J gene lost 4 bases, with 19 bases spanning the gap. This CDR3 region has 15 residues. CDR3: CASRYKGHLRYEQYF. CDR3 in DNA: TGTGCCAGCAGGTACAAGGGACACTTGCGTTACGAGCAGTACTTC.

V and J are TRBV25-1 and TRBJ2-7, with a weak D call TRBD2 (6 bases). Looked up from germline, CDR1 is MGHDK and CDR2 is SYGVNS. The CDR3 runs to 13 residues. With 8 bases removed from V and 5 bases from J, the gap between germline ends came to 16 bases. The CDR3 sequence is CASADYRAHEQYF. The CDR3 bases are TGTGCCAGCGCGGACTATCGCGCCCACGAGCAGTACTTC.

CDR3 sequence: CASSPSREGYGYTF. In nucleotides, the CDR3 is TGTGCCAGCTCACCATCCAGGGAGGGCTATGGCTACACCTTC. The chain links TRBV18 to TRBJ1-2, with D possibly being TRBD1 (5 bases). Deletions cut 2 bases from V and 4 bases from J, with 11 bases between. Germline V gene sequence: CDR1 KGHSH, CDR2 LQKENI. The CDR3 consists of 14 residues. The full variable domain, with the rest looked up from reference TRBV18 and TRBJ1-2, is NAGVMQNPRHLVRRRGQEARLRCSPMKGHSHVYWYRQLPEEGLKFMVYLQKENIIDESGMPKERFSAEFPKEGPSILRIQQVVRGDSAAYFCASSPSREGYGYTFGSGTRLTVV.

The chain couples TRBV6-5 to TRBJ2-7, with D tentatively TRBD1 (5 bases). V shed 6 bases and J shed 7 bases, with 19 bases lying between them. Germline CDR1 reads MNHEY; CDR2 reads SVGAGI. This CDR3 region has 14 residues. The CDR3, as DNA: TGTGCCAGCAGCCGCCCGGGTCATAGGGGAGAGCAGTACTTC. Its translation is CASSRPGHRGEQYF.

The chain links TRBV4-3 to TRBJ2-7; weak D call: TRBD1 (5 bases). Per the germline V gene, CDR1 is LGHNA and CDR2 is YSLEER. This CDR3 is 14 amino acids long. With 1 base removed from V and 0 bases from J, the gap between germline ends came to 7 bases. CDR3 amino acids: CASSQVQGSYEQYF. DNA of the CDR3: TGCGCCAGCAGCCAAGTTCAGGGCTCCTACGAGCAGTACTTC.

The chain employs TRBV28 and TRBJ1-1, with a tentative D call TRBD1 (5 bases). Trimming stripped 3 bases from V and 1 base from J, with 9 bases between. This CDR3 has 14 residues. Germline CDR1 reads MDHEN; CDR2 reads SYDVKM. CDR3 in amino acids: CASSFTGRNTEAFF. In nucleotides, the CDR3 is TGTGCCAGCAGTTTTACAGGTAGGAACACTGAAGCTTTCTTT.

This chain joins TRBV27 and TRBJ1-1; 7 bases are a match to TRBD1. Losses at the gene ends were 6 bases for V and 4 bases for J; bases not matched to a gene: 8. The CDR3 loop spans 14 amino acids. Germline V gene sequence: CDR1 MNHEY, CDR2 SMNVEV (reference sequence). CDR3 nucleotide sequence: TGTGCCAGCAGCCCACACAGGGGTCGCACTGAAGCTTTCTTT. Its translation: CASSPHRGRTEAFF.

This rearrangement joins TRBV27 to TRBJ1-2; perhaps TRBD1 as D (5 bases). Trimming left V 4 bases short and J 2 bases short, with 14 bases between. Germline V gene sequence: CDR1 MNHEY, CDR2 SMNVEV (reference sequence). The CDR3 is 15 amino acids. CDR3 region: CASSSGLNLNYGYTF. CDR3 coding DNA: TGTGCCAGCAGTTCGGGACTGAACTTGAACTATGGCTACACCTTC.